This T cell receptor beta chain was captured by sequencing in a study of cytomegalovirus exposure and HLA in healthy donors. Study-level findings and limits: As was reported, the HLA-A and HLA-B alleles of most subjects were accurately predicted from TCR beta sequences. Researchers reported from a later analysis that most CMV-associated TCR beta chains appeared HLA-restricted.

Of note for this clone: Its target is unknown.

PCR amplification relied on 60 Vbeta primers (plus 13 Jbeta primers). The repertoire was sequenced with immunoSEQ multiplex PCR; TCRdb's copy has only in-frame clones and lacks some. The data show around 100,000 clones, 67% seen once. Material for sequencing was PBMCs. The receptor was isolated from a young man in good health and CMV-seronegative.

In DNA, the CDR3 is TGTGCCTGGAGTGGGGGCTTCCAAGAGACCCAGTACTTC. Translating gives CAWSGGFQETQYF. V is TRBV30 and J is TRBJ2-5, with a possible D match to TRBD1 (5 bases). The CDR3 loop spans 13 amino acids. From germline, CDR1 is GTSNPN and CDR2 SVGIG (reference sequence). V lost 1 base to trimming and J lost 1 base, with 7 bases between them.